Shown below are 27 T cell receptor beta chains from a single sample sequenced in a study of T-cell memory formation after mild COVID-19. TCRdb fed the 5' RACE reads into MiXCR, producing one record per CDR3 protein. The table lists hundreds of thousands of distinct CDR3 sequences, around 17% of them singletons. Sequenced sample: PBMCs or a T cell subset sorted from them (not recorded which). The receptors shown here come from an adult woman who had mild COVID-19 (a few samples of this study predate the infection). Cell type and time point are not known.

This chain uses TRBV6-2 or TRBV6-3 with TRBJ2-3; 10 bases map to TRBD1. Germline assignment: CDR1 MNHEY and CDR2 SVGEGT. The CDR3 runs 18 residues. V shed 2 bases, J shed 3 bases, and the junction held 11 bases outside the gene matches. CDR3 nucleotides: TGTGCCAGCAGTTACACGTCCAACCGGGACAGGGGTACAGATACGCAGTATTTT. Its translation is CASSYTSNRDRGTDTQYF.

The rearrangement links TRBV28 to TRBJ2-5; a possible D gene is TRBD2 (6 bases). This CDR3 is built from 15 residues. Trimming shortened V by 8 bases and J by 3 bases, and 19 bases separated the two germline ends. Looked up from germline, CDR1 is MDHEN and CDR2 is SYDVKM. CDR3 protein: CASRPLGGGKETQYF. The CDR3 DNA reads TGTGCCAGCCGCCCTTTGGGAGGAGGGAAAGAGACCCAGTACTTC.

This clonotype was seen many times. J is TRBJ2-2 and V is TRBV25-1; D is unclear. Trimming removed 7 bases at V and 3 bases at J, with 6 bases between. Looked up from germline, CDR1 is MGHDK and CDR2 is SYGVNS. This CDR3 has 12 residues. CDR3 DNA sequence: TGTGCCAGCACGATCGACACCGGGGAGCTGTTTTTT. Its translation is CASTIDTGELFF.

Only a few counts were recorded for this clonotype. The chain carries TRBV7-2 and TRBJ2-7; D is unclear. Trimming removed 6 bases from V and 3 bases from J, with 6 bases in between. The CDR3 is 11 residues long. Germline V gene data show CDR1 as SGHTA and CDR2 as FQGNSA. The CDR3 protein is CASSGIYEQYF. The CDR3 DNA is TGTGCCAGCAGTGGGATCTACGAGCAGTACTTC.

The rearrangement links TRBV29-1 to TRBJ2-7; D might be TRBD2 (5 bases). From germline, CDR1 is SQVTM and CDR2 ANQGSEA. The V end was cut by 3 bases, the J end by 7 bases, with 13 bases between. The CDR3 consists of 12 residues. DNA of the CDR3: TGCAGCGTTGAGGAGTCGTCGGGGGAGCAGTACTTC. Translated, it gives CSVEESSGEQYF.

This clonotype was counted only a few times. The V gene is TRBV18, the J gene TRBJ2-3; D is possibly TRBD1 (5 bases). The germline V and J ends were trimmed by 8 bases and 2 bases, with 11 bases remaining between them. Germline V gene sequence: CDR1 KGHSH, CDR2 LQKENI. The CDR3 runs 13 residues. CDR3 protein: CASRIGATDTQYF. DNA for the CDR3: TGTGCCAGCCGAATAGGGGCCACAGATACGCAGTATTTT.

The count of this clonotype is one. This sequence joins TRBV3-1 and TRBJ2-1, with 8 nucleotides matching TRBD2. V dropped 0 bases and J dropped 2; count of bases not matched to a gene: 6. Germline lookup yields CDR1 LGHDT and CDR2 YNNKEL (reference sequence). The CDR3 covers 17 residues. CDR3 sequence: CASSQDWRAGAYNEQFF. The CDR3 DNA follows: TGTGCCAGCAGCCAAGATTGGAGAGCGGGGGCCTACAATGAGCAGTTCTTC.

This clonotype has a handful of counts. The chain carries TRBV7-9 and TRBJ2-7; the match to TRBD2 covers 11 bases. V gave up 5 bases and J gave up 3 bases; unmatched junction bases: 6. In germline, CDR1 is SEHNR, CDR2 FQNEAQ (reference sequence). The CDR3 consists of 15 residues. The CDR3 DNA follows: TGTGCCAGCAGCATAACTAGCGGGGGCAACTACGAGCAGTACTTC. Protein product: CASSITSGGNYEQYF.

This clonotype showed up just a few times. The chain couples TRBV12-3 or TRBV12-4 to TRBJ2-3, with a tentative D call TRBD2 (6 bases). Trimming left V 1 base short and J 3 bases short, with 26 bases between. The CDR3 spans 20 residues. The CDR3 DNA follows: TGTGCCAGCAGTTTAGTATTCTCCCCCCTAGCGAGGGATAGGACAGATACGCAGTATTTT. Protein sequence: CASSLVFSPLARDRTDTQYF.

This clonotype appeared a few times. The V call is TRBV11-1, the J call TRBJ2-5; 10 positions match TRBD1. The CDR3 totals 15 residues. CDR1 and CDR2 from the germline V gene are SGHAT and FQDESV (reference sequence). After removal of 4 bases from V and 6 bases from J, the junction contained 8 bases not matched to a gene. The CDR3 DNA is TGTGCCAGCAGCTCCGGGACAGGGGTTCGAAAGACCCAGTACTTC. It codes for CASSSGTGVRKTQYF.

The chain carries TRBV30 and TRBJ1-2, with a weak D call TRBD1 (5 bases). With 0 bases removed from V and 6 bases from J, the gap between germline ends came to 14 bases. This CDR3 is 14 amino acids long. Germline CDR1 GTSNPN, CDR2 SVGIG (reference sequence). The CDR3 here is CAWSVKGPRDGYTF. Written as DNA, the CDR3 is TGTGCCTGGAGTGTAAAGGGGCCGAGGGATGGCTACACCTTC.

The rearrangement links TRBV23-1 to TRBJ1-3; 7 nucleotides align to TRBD1. TRBV23-1 is an ORF, and what it does is uncertain. Losses at the gene ends were 0 bases for V and 0 bases for J; bases not matched to a gene: 5. This CDR3 region has 17 residues. The CDR3 DNA sequence: TGCGCCAGCAGTCAATCGCCGACAGGGAGCTCTGGAAACACCATATATTTT. This translates into CASSQSPTGSSGNTIYF.

The chain joins TRBV7-9 to TRBJ1-4; no clear D gene. This CDR3 is 16 amino acids long. Trimming removed 1 base at V and 2 bases at J, with 11 bases between. Germline V gene lookup returns CDR1 SEHNR and CDR2 FQNEAQ (reference sequence). The DNA of the CDR3 is TGTGCCAGCAGCTTAGGCCCCGGGTCCACTAATGAAAAACTGTTTTTT. It yields the protein CASSLGPGSTNEKLFF.

This clonotype showed up many times. A much larger clone differs from this one at a single base, so this may be a read error. The chain is built from TRBV9 and TRBJ2-7, with TRBD1 matching over 8 bases. The length of the CDR3 is 13 residues. Losses at the gene ends were 3 bases for V and 2 bases for J; bases not matched to a gene: 1. Germline CDR1 is SGDLS and CDR2 is YYNGEE. The CDR3 bases are TGTGCCAGCAGCGCACAGGGGGCCTACGAGCAGTACTTC. Protein product: CASSAQGAYEQYF.

This clonotype has a count of ten or more. The rearrangement links TRBV7-9 to TRBJ2-7, with a tentative D call TRBD2 (5 bases). V was clipped by 1 base and J by 4 bases, with 14 bases between them. The germline CDR1 and CDR2 sequences are SEHNR and FQNEAQ (reference sequence). The CDR3 extends over 15 amino acids. The DNA of the CDR3 is TGTGCCAGCAGCTTAGGTGTGCGGGCCTCGTACGAGCAGTACTTC. Its protein product is CASSLGVRASYEQYF.

This clonotype was detected a few times. The CDR3, as DNA: TGTGCCAGCACACTTACCCCCAGGGAGCGGGAGACGGTTTACGAGCAGTACTTC. Protein sequence: CASTLTPRERETVYEQYF. The rearrangement links TRBV6-6 to TRBJ2-7, with 8 bases identical to TRBD2. V lost 7 bases and J lost 4; bases outside the gene matches: 21. The CDR3 is 18 residues long. Germline V gene data show CDR1 as MNHNY and CDR2 as SVGAGI (reference sequence).

V and J are TRBV27 and TRBJ1-2; 8 bases match TRBD1. The germline V gene has CDR1 MNHEY and CDR2 SMNVEV (reference sequence). The CDR3 is 13 amino acids. The V segment lost 5 bases and the J segment 8 bases; nucleotides outside the gene matches: 7. CDR3 DNA: TGTGCCAGCAGTCGACAGGGGCCCGGGGGCTACACCTTC. Translating gives CASSRQGPGGYTF.

The V gene is TRBV2, the J gene TRBJ2-1, with 10 bases fitting TRBD2. Germline lookup yields CDR1 SNHLY and CDR2 FYNNEI. J was trimmed by 6 bases and V by 4 bases; bases with no gene match: 6. The CDR3 consists of 15 residues. The CDR3 spells CASSGSGGASNEQFF. For the CDR3, the DNA is TGTGCCAGCAGTGGAAGCGGGGGGGCCTCCAATGAGCAGTTCTTC.

CDR3 region: CASLEAGELFF. CDR3 DNA sequence: TGTGCCAGCCTAGAGGCCGGGGAGCTGTTTTTT. The V call is TRBV12-3 or TRBV12-4, the J call TRBJ2-2; no definite D call. V shed 8 bases and J shed 6 bases, with 7 bases lying between them. This CDR3 has 11 amino acids.

This chain joins TRBV10-3 and TRBJ2-5, with TRBD1 as a possible D gene (5 bases). Germline assignment: CDR1 ENHRY and CDR2 SYGVKD. The germline V and J ends were trimmed by 4 bases and 5 bases, with 8 bases remaining between them. This CDR3 is built from 12 residues. As DNA, the CDR3 is TGTGCCATCAGTGTGAAGGGGGAGACCCAGTACTTC. Protein sequence: CAISVKGETQYF.

This clonotype was detected only a few times. The chain recombines TRBV24-1 with TRBJ2-1; a possible D gene is TRBD2 (6 bases). The CDR3 consists of 16 residues. With 1 base removed from V and 3 bases from J, the gap between germline ends came to 12 bases. Germline V gene lookup returns CDR1 KGHDR and CDR2 SFDVKD. CDR3 sequence (DNA): TGTGCCACCAGTGATTTTCGGGGTAGCGGCTACAATGAGCAGTTCTTC. Translated: CATSDFRGSGYNEQFF.

This clonotype was recorded at least ten times. CDR3 DNA sequence: TGTGCCAGCAGCGGAACTAGCGGGGGATCAGATACGCAGTATTTT. This translates into CASSGTSGGSDTQYF. The chain couples TRBV7-9 to TRBJ2-3; TRBD2 agrees at 11 bases. The germline CDR1 and CDR2 sequences are SEHNR and FQNEAQ (reference sequence). The ends lost 5 bases at V and 4 bases at J; junction bases unmatched: 5. The length of the CDR3 is 15 residues.

The chain couples TRBV7-8 to TRBJ2-1; D ambiguous. V lost 8 bases, J lost 10 bases, and 24 bases lay in between. CDR3 size: 15 residues. Germline CDR1 and CDR2: SGHVS and FQNEAQ. CDR3 sequence reads: CASLGYGSVGWEQFF. CDR3 sequence (DNA): TGTGCCAGCCTGGGGTACGGATCCGTCGGCTGGGAGCAGTTCTTC.

The sample holds a few counts of this clonotype. This chain joins TRBV14 and TRBJ2-5; D is possibly TRBD2 (5 bases). V lost 3 bases and J 5 bases, leaving 16 bases between the germline ends. CDR1 and CDR2 from the germline V gene are SGHDN and FVKESK. This CDR3 contains 15 residues. The chain's CDR3 is CASSQARFGSETQYF. The DNA for the CDR3 is TGTGCCAGCAGCCAGGCTCGGTTTGGGAGCGAGACCCAGTACTTC.

This clonotype has only one observation. This chain joins TRBV19 and TRBJ2-4; 13 bases agree with TRBD2. Per germline, CDR1 LNHDA and CDR2 SQIVND (reference sequence). The length of the CDR3 is 15 residues. The V segment lost 3 bases and the J segment 8 bases; nucleotides outside the gene matches: 4. In nucleotides, the CDR3 is TGTGCCAGTAGTATTGCCGGGACTAGCGGGGACATTCAGTACTTC. Translated: CASSIAGTSGDIQYF. Together with reference TRBV19 and TRBJ2-4, the CDR3 gives the full variable domain: DGGITQSPKYLFRKEGQNVTLSCEQNLNHDAMYWYRQDPGQGLRLIYYSQIVNDFQKGDIAEGYSVSREKKESFPLTVTSAQKNPTAFYLCASSIAGTSGDIQYFGAGTRLSVL.

CDR3 DNA sequence: TGTGCCACCAGCAGATACCTGGACAGGGACCAAGAGACCCAGTACTTC. Translated: CATSRYLDRDQETQYF. This sequence joins TRBV15 and TRBJ2-5; 8 bases map to TRBD1. Germline trimming cut 2 bases from V and 0 bases from J; bases unmatched to any gene: 5. The CDR3 has 16 residues. The V gene's germline CDR1 is LNHNV and CDR2 YYDKDF (reference sequence).

This chain joins TRBV21-1 and TRBJ1-1. TRBV21-1 represents a pseudogene. The CDR3 is 17 residues long. As DNA, the CDR3 is TGTGCCAGCAGCCACCTTTTAGCGGGTCAAAAGAGTGGAGGAGCTTTCTTT. Translation: CASSHLLAGQKSGGAFF.